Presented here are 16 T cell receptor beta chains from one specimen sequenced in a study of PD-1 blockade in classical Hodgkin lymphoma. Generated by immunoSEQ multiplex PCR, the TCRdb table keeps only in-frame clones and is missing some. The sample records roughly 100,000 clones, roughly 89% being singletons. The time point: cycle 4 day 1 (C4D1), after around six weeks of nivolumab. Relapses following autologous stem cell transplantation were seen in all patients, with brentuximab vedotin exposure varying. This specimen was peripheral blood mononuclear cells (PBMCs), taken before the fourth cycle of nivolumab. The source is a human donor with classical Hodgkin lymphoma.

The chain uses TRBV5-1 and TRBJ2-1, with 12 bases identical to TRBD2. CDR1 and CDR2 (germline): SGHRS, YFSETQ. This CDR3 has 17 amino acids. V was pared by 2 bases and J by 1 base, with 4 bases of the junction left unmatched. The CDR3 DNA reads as TGCGCCAGCAGCTTATCCCTAGCGGGAGGGTCCTACAATGAGCAGTTCTTC. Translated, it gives CASSLSLAGGSYNEQFF.

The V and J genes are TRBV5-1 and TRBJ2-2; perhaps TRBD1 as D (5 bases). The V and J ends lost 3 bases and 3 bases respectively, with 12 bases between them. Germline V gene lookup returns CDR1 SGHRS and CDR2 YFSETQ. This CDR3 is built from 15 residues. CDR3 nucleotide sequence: TGCGCCAGCAGCTGGGATACAGGAGACACCGGGGAGCTGTTTTTT. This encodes CASSWDTGDTGELFF.

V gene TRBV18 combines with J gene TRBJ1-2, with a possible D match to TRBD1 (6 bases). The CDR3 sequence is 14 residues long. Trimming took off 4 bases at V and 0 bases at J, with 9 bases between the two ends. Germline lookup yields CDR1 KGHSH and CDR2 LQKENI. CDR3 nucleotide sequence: TGTGCCAGCTCACGGGACACAACTAACTATGGCTACACCTTC. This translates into CASSRDTTNYGYTF.

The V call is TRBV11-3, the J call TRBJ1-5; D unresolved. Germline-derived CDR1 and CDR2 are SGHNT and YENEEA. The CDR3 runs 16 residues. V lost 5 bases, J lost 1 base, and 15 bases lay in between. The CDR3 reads CASSMWPLGSNQPQHF. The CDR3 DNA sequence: TGTGCCAGCAGCATGTGGCCCTTGGGGAGCAATCAGCCCCAGCATTTT.

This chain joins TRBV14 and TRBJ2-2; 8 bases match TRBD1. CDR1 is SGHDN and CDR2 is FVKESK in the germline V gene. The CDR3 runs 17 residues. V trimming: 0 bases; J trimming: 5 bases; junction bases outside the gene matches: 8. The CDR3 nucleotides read TGTGCCAGCAGCCAAGATTACCGGACAGGGAGAACCGGGGAGCTGTTTTTT. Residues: CASSQDYRTGRTGELFF.

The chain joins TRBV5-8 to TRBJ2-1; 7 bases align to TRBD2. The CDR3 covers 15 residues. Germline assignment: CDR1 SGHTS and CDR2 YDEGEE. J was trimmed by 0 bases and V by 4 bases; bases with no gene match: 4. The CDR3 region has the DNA TGTGCCAGCAGCCACGGGGGGAGCTCCTACAATGAGCAGTTCTTC. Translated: CASSHGGSSYNEQFF.

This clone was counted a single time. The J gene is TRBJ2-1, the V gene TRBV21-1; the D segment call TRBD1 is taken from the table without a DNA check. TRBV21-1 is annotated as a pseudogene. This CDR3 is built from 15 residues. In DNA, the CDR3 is TGTGCCAGCTCGAACCGAGGACAGGGGGGAAATGAGCAGTTCTTC. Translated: CASSNRGQGGNEQFF.

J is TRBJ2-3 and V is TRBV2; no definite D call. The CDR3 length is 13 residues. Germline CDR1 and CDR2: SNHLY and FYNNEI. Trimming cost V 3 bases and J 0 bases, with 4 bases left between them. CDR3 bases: TGTGCCAGCAGTGAGTACAGCACAGATACGCAGTATTTT. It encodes CASSEYSTDTQYF.

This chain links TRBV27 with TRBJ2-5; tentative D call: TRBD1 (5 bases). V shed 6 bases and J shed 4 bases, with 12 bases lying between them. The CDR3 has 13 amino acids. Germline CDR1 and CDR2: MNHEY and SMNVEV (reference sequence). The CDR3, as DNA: TGTGCCAGCAGCCCCGACAGCGCAGAGACCCAGTACTTC. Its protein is CASSPDSAETQYF.

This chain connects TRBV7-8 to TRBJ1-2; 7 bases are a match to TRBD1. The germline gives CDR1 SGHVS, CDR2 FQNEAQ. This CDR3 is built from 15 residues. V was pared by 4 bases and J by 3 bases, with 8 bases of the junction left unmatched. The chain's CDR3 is CASSSGQEEYYGYTF. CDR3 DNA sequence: TGTGCCAGCAGCTCTGGACAGGAGGAATACTATGGCTACACCTTC.

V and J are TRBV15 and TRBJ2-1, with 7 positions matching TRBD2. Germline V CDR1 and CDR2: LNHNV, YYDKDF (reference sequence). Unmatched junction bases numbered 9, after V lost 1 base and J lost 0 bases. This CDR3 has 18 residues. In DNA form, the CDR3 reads TGTGCCACCAGCAGAGGGCTATTGCGCGGGAGCTCCTACAATGAGCAGTTCTTC. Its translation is CATSRGLLRGSSYNEQFF.

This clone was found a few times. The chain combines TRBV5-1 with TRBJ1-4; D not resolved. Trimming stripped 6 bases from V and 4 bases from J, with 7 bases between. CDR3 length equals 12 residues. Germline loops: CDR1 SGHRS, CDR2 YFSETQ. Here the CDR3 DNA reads TGCGCCAGCAAGGGCTTTAATGAAAAACTGTTTTTT. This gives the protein CASKGFNEKLFF. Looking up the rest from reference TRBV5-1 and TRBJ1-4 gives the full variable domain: KAGVTQTPRYLIKTRGQQVTLSCSPISGHRSVSWYQQTPGQGLQFLFEYFSETQRNKGNFPGRFSGRQFSNSRSEMNVSTLELGDSALYLCASKGFNEKLFFGSGTQLSVL.

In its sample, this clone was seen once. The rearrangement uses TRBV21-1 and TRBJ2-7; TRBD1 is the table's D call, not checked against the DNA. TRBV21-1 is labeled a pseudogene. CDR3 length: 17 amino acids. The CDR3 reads CASSKAGASGGLYEQYF. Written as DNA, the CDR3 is TGTGCCAGCAGCAAAGCGGGGGCGTCAGGGGGCCTCTACGAGCAGTACTTC.

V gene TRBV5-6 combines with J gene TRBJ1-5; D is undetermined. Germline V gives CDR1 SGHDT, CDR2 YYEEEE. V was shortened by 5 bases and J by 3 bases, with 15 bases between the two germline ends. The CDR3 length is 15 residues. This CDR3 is CASSYSDLPNQPQHF. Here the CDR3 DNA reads TGTGCCAGCAGTTACTCGGACCTCCCCAATCAGCCCCAGCATTTT.

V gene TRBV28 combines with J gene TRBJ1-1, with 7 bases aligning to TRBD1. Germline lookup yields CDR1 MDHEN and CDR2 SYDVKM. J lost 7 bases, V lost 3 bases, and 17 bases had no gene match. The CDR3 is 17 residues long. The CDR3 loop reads CASSFPRFSPRQGEAFF. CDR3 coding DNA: TGTGCCAGCAGTTTTCCCAGGTTTTCTCCGCGACAGGGTGAAGCTTTCTTT.

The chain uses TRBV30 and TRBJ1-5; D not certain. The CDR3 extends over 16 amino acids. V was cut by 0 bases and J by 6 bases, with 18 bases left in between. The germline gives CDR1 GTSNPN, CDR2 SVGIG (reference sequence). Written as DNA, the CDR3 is TGTGCCTGGAGTGTACCCTTAACCCGGGTAGTTCAGCCCCAGCATTTT. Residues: CAWSVPLTRVVQPQHF.